The TCR beta chain under discussion was sequenced for a study of blood T cell repertoires in COVID-19. Trimming removed 3 bases at V and 7 bases at J, with 7 bases between. The CDR3 loop spans 12 amino acids. As originally analysed: Estimated nucleated cell counts came from reference gene primer amplification. This table comes from immunoSEQ multiplex PCR, and its TCRdb copy is limited to in-frame clones, with some not included. V, J and clone size derive from that table, while D and trimming were established from the DNA sequence. Of about 310,000 clones in the sample, more than 70% are singletons; the top ten hold approximately 8%.

The sequencing input was peripheral blood. J is TRBJ2-1 and V is TRBV12-3 or TRBV12-4, with a possible D match to TRBD1 (6 bases). The receptor comes from a woman between 45 and 65 years old who had recovered from COVID-19. The CDR3 bases are TGTGCCAGCAGTTTCCAGGGGAATGAGCAGTTCTTC. Its protein is CASSFQGNEQFF.